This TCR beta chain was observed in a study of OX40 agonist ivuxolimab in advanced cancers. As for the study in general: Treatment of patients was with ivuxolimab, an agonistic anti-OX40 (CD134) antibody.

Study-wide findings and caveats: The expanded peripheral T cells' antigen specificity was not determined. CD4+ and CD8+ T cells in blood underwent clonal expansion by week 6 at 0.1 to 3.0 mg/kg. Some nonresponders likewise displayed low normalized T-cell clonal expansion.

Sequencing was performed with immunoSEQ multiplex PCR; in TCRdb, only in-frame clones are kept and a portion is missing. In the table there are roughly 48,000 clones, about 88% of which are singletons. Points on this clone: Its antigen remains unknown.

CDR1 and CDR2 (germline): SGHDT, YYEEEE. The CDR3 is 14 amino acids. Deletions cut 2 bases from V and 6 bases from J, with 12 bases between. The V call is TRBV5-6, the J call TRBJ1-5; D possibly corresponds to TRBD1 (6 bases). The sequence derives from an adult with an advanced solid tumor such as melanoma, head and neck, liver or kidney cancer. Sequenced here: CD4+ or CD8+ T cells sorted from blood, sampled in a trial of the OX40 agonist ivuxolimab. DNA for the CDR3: TGTGCCAGCAGCTTAGGACAGATCGCTCAGCCCCAGCATTTT. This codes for CASSLGQIAQPQHF.